This TCR beta chain is drawn from a study of OX40 agonist ivuxolimab in advanced cancers. Study in general: The patients received ivuxolimab by intravenous route every 2 weeks at 0.01 to 10 mg/kg. Regarding the study as a whole: Nonresponders included some who also had low normalized T-cell clonal expansion. Average numbers of expanded clones were greater in CD8+ T cells than in CD4+.

As to this clone: The antigen is undetermined.

Data came from immunoSEQ multiplex PCR; TCRdb stores just in-frame clones and leaves some out. The data contain around 74,000 clones, 85% of them seen just once; the ten biggest clones take up roughly 0.62%. V dropped 4 bases and J dropped 3; count of bases not matched to a gene: 11. The germline gives CDR1 KGHSH, CDR2 LQKENI. The CDR3 sequence is 17 residues long. Sample: CD4+ or CD8+ T cells sorted from blood, taken in a trial of the OX40 agonist ivuxolimab. The sequence was obtained from an adult with an advanced solid tumor such as melanoma, head and neck, liver or kidney cancer. This rearrangement joins TRBV18 to TRBJ2-3, with TRBD2 matching over 9 bases. CDR3 sequence (DNA): TGTGCCAGCTCACTCCAGCGGGGGGCCGTTCCTACAGATACGCAGTATTTT. It translates to CASSLQRGAVPTDTQYF.